The 22 T cell receptor beta chains below come from one sample, sequenced in a study of CD8 T cells in acute hepatitis C reinfection. The time point is: naive CD8 control sorted from an acute-time-point sample. Assay: immunoSEQ multiplex PCR; the TCRdb copy retains only in-frame clones and omits some. The sample has tens of thousands of clones, roughly 85% seen once. Input material: naive CD8+ T cells from PBMCs. The source is a woman aged 18-35 years who spontaneously cleared hepatitis C infection.

The rearrangement uses TRBV9 and TRBJ2-3, with D unresolved. Trimming left V 3 bases short and J 0 bases short, with 17 bases between. Germline values: CDR1 SGDLS, CDR2 YYNGEE. The CDR3 has 17 amino acids. Here the CDR3 reads CASSESVGGPSTDTQYF. The CDR3 nucleotides are TGTGCCAGCAGCGAGTCCGTGGGCGGACCGAGCACAGATACGCAGTATTTT. The full variable domain, its missing parts supplied by reference TRBV9 and TRBJ2-3, is DSGVTQTPKHLITATGQRVTLRCSPRSGDLSVYWYQQSLDQGLQFLIQYYNGEERAKGNILERFSAQQFPDLHSELNLSSLELGDSALYFCASSESVGGPSTDTQYFGPGTRLTVL.

V gene TRBV7-9 combines with J gene TRBJ2-1; the match to TRBD2 covers 8 bases. Trimming took 8 bases from V and 5 from J; bases not matched to a gene: 8. CDR1 is SEHNR and CDR2 is FQNEAQ in the germline V gene (reference sequence). The CDR3 contains 14 residues. The CDR3 is CASLTSGSHNEQFF. The CDR3 DNA is TGTGCCAGCTTAACTAGCGGAAGTCACAATGAGCAGTTCTTC.

Written as DNA, the CDR3 is TGTGCCAGCAGTACAGGGATGGTCAATGAGCAGTTCTTC. This sequence encodes CASSTGMVNEQFF. This chain links TRBV27 with TRBJ2-1, with D possibly TRBD1 on 6 matching bases. The CDR3 runs 13 residues. With 5 bases removed from V and 6 bases from J, the gap between germline ends came to 11 bases. Germline CDR1 MNHEY, CDR2 SMNVEV (reference sequence).

The chain uses TRBV5-1 and TRBJ2-7, with D maybe TRBD2 (6 bases). Germline values: CDR1 SGHRS, CDR2 YFSETQ. Trimming cost V 0 bases and J 3 bases, with 10 bases left between them. The CDR3 is made up of 14 amino acids. The CDR3 reads CASSLGGTVYEQYF. The CDR3 bases are TGCGCCAGCAGCTTGGGCGGGACGGTCTACGAGCAGTACTTC. The full variable domain, in which reference TRBV5-1 and TRBJ2-7 provide the parts outside the CDR3, is KAGVTQTPRYLIKTRGQQVTLSCSPISGHRSVSWYQQTPGQGLQFLFEYFSETQRNKGNFPGRFSGRQFSNSRSEMNVSTLELGDSALYLCASSLGGTVYEQYFGPGTRLTVT.

The rearrangement uses TRBV4-1 and TRBJ2-3, with D possibly being TRBD1 (5 bases). The ends were cut back, 5 bases at V and 1 base at J, with 16 bases in the middle. The V gene's germline CDR1 is MGHRA and CDR2 YSYEKL. The CDR3 consists of 16 residues. CDR3 bases: TGCGCCAGCAGCGCGCGGCAGGGCTTGGGCACAGATACGCAGTATTTT. Its protein is CASSARQGLGTDTQYF.

J is TRBJ2-3 and V is TRBV13, with 12 bases lining up with TRBD2. Trimming took 8 bases from V and 3 from J; bases not matched to a gene: 6. The CDR3 has 15 residues. Germline loops: CDR1 PRHDT, CDR2 FYEKMQ (reference sequence). The CDR3 DNA reads TGTGCCAGCTCCGGGACTAGCGGGTTTACAGATACGCAGTATTTT. Its protein product is CASSGTSGFTDTQYF. The complete variable domain, with remaining parts taken from reference TRBV13 and TRBJ2-3, reads AAGVIQSPRHLIKEKRETATLKCYPIPRHDTVYWYQQGPGQDPQFLISFYEKMQSDKGSIPDRFSAQQFSDYHSELNMSSLELGDSALYFCASSGTSGFTDTQYFGPGTRLTVL.

V usage is TRBV5-1 and J usage is TRBJ1-1, with TRBD1 matching over 9 bases. Germline CDR1 SGHRS, CDR2 YFSETQ. The V segment lost 0 bases and the J segment 1 base; nucleotides outside the gene matches: 4. The CDR3 has 16 amino acids. The DNA for the CDR3 is TGCGCCAGCAGCTTGGAACAGGGGGCGGGGAACACTGAAGCTTTCTTT. This translates into CASSLEQGAGNTEAFF.

The rearrangement joins TRBV19 to TRBJ2-3; 9 bases agree with TRBD2. CDR3 length equals 20 residues. Germline V CDR1 and CDR2: LNHDA, SQIVND (reference sequence). V trimming: 4 bases; J trimming: 2 bases; junction bases outside the gene matches: 19. The CDR3 sequence: CASSKALAGQAPLDTDTQYF. In nucleotides, the CDR3 is TGTGCCAGTAGTAAGGCGCTAGCGGGACAAGCCCCCCTAGACACAGATACGCAGTATTTT.

The chain joins TRBV6-5 to TRBJ2-1, with D possibly matching TRBD1 (6 bases). The CDR3 length is 13 residues. CDR1 is MNHEY, CDR2 SVGAGI, per germline. The V and J ends lost 8 bases and 3 bases respectively, with 11 bases between them. CDR3 protein: CASAKGGYNEQFF. Here the CDR3 DNA reads TGTGCCAGCGCCAAAGGGGGCTACAATGAGCAGTTCTTC.

V usage is TRBV5-6 and J usage is TRBJ2-2; D gene uncertain. Between the trimmed V and J ends, which lost 0 bases and 8 bases, there was a span of 14 bases. The CDR3 runs 15 residues. From germline, CDR1 is SGHDT and CDR2 YYEEEE. DNA of the CDR3: TGTGCCAGCAGCTTGGTATTTCAGGCCAGAGGGGAGCTGTTTTTT. Translation gives CASSLVFQARGELFF.

The CDR3 coding sequence is TGCAGCGTCGGACAGGACGATAACTATGGCTACACCTTC. Amino acid sequence: CSVGQDDNYGYTF. The V gene is TRBV29-1, the J gene TRBJ1-2, with 7 bases that match TRBD1. The V gene's germline CDR1 is SQVTM and CDR2 ANQGSEA. Trimming cost V 6 bases and J 1 base; bases outside gene matches: 5. This CDR3 is 13 amino acids long.

Only one count was recorded for this clone. The chain has TRBV5-1 and TRBJ2-1, with 10 bases lining up with TRBD2. The CDR3 spans 21 residues. CDR1 is SGHRS and CDR2 is YFSETQ in the germline V gene. V gave up 0 bases and J gave up 0 bases; unmatched junction bases: 15. This CDR3 reads CASSLEFFHASGSFSYNEQFF. DNA of the CDR3: TGCGCCAGCAGCTTGGAATTTTTTCACGCTAGCGGGAGTTTCTCCTACAATGAGCAGTTCTTC.

In nucleotides, the CDR3 is TGTGCCAGCAGTGGGGGGGACAGCGACTACGAGCAGTACTTC. This sequence encodes CASSGGDSDYEQYF. This chain connects TRBV2 to TRBJ2-7; TRBD1 is a possible D gene (7 bases). Germline loops: CDR1 SNHLY, CDR2 FYNNEI. Trimming cost V 4 bases and J 3 bases, with 13 bases left between them. This CDR3 spans 14 amino acids.

The rearrangement joins TRBV7-6 to TRBJ2-2; tentative D call: TRBD2 (7 bases). Trimming took off 3 bases at V and 4 bases at J, with 18 bases between the two ends. CDR1 SGHVS and CDR2 FNYEAQ come from the germline V gene. The CDR3 length is 17 residues. This CDR3 reads CASSFSRFGGLTGELFF. CDR3 bases: TGTGCCAGCAGCTTCAGTCGTTTCGGGGGGCTCACCGGGGAGCTGTTTTTT.

J is TRBJ2-7 and V is TRBV4-1; D gene unclear. CDR1 and CDR2 (germline): MGHRA, YSYEKL. This CDR3 has 12 residues. V lost 1 base, J lost 6 bases, and 7 bases lay in between. The CDR3 spells CASSQGVAEQYF. CDR3 nucleotide sequence: TGCGCCAGCAGCCAAGGGGTGGCCGAGCAGTACTTC.

This chain joins TRBV27 and TRBJ2-1; D possibly uses TRBD1 or TRBD2 (5 bases each). V lost 0 bases to trimming and J lost 11 bases, with 20 bases between them. CDR1 and CDR2 (germline): MNHEY, SMNVEV (reference sequence). This CDR3 spans 16 amino acids. CDR3 bases: TGTGCCAGCAGTTTATCACCCACGGGGCCGGGTCGGCAGCAGTTCTTC. Its translation is CASSLSPTGPGRQQFF.

J is TRBJ1-1 and V is TRBV19, with 8 bases identical to TRBD1. The CDR3 extends over 17 amino acids. Germline V gene lookup returns CDR1 LNHDA and CDR2 SQIVND (reference sequence). The trim removed 7 bases at V and 5 bases at J, leaving 18 bases unmatched. The CDR3, as DNA: TGTGCCAGTAAAGAGGAGGTGATACAGGGGGAGGGGACTGAAGCTTTCTTT. Its protein is CASKEEVIQGEGTEAFF.

The chain uses TRBV21-1 and TRBJ2-5. TRBV21-1 is shown as a pseudogene. The CDR3 contains 15 residues. Here the CDR3 DNA reads TGTGCCAGCTGGGAGGACCGGGACAACCAAGAGACCCAGTACTTC. Translation: CASWEDRDNQETQYF.

The chain joins TRBV5-6 to TRBJ2-1, with D perhaps matching TRBD1 or TRBD2 (5 bases each). The CDR3 is 15 residues long. V gave up 1 base and J gave up 6 bases, with 14 bases separating them. Per germline, CDR1 SGHDT and CDR2 YYEEEE. The CDR3, as DNA: TGTGCCAGCAGCTTGTACGGTCCGGGGCTCAATGAGCAGTTCTTC. Amino acid sequence: CASSLYGPGLNEQFF.

This clone turned up a few times. V usage is TRBV7-9 and J usage is TRBJ1-2; unclear D gene. CDR1 and CDR2 (germline): SEHNR, FQNEAQ (reference sequence). This CDR3 is 13 amino acids long. V lost 1 base and J lost 2, with 5 bases in between. The CDR3 sequence: CASSLVINYGYTF. The CDR3 coding sequence is TGTGCCAGCAGCTTAGTTATCAACTATGGCTACACCTTC.

This clone is a singleton in its sample. The chain has TRBV5-1 and TRBJ1-2; D is ambiguous. This CDR3 comprises 12 residues. The V end lost 0 bases, the J end lost 7 bases, and 7 bases lay between the germline ends. Germline-derived CDR1 and CDR2 are SGHRS and YFSETQ. CDR3 coding DNA: TGCGCCAGCAGCTTGGAGTACGGTGGCTACACCTTC. It is translated as CASSLEYGGYTF.

This clone was picked up one time. The chain uses TRBV19 and TRBJ2-3, with D possibly matching TRBD1 (6 bases). CDR1 is LNHDA, CDR2 SQIVND, per germline (reference sequence). The CDR3 covers 16 residues. Trimming left V 3 bases short and J 2 bases short, with 15 bases between. The CDR3 DNA sequence: TGTGCCAGTAGTATTTTTTCAGGGGACCCCACAGATACGCAGTATTTT. Amino acid sequence: CASSIFSGDPTDTQYF.